The 5 T cell receptor beta chains below come from one sample, sequenced in a study of CD8 T cells in Susac syndrome. It was with random hexamers that roughly 0.45 to 1 ug RNA was reverse transcribed. TCRdb re-derived calls from the immunoSEQ multiplex PCR reads in MiXCR, one entry per CDR3 protein. The sample shows roughly 300,000 distinct CDR3 sequences, roughly 84% of them seen only once. Input material: CD8+ T cells from PBMCs. The source of these receptors is a human donor with multiple sclerosis.

The chain carries TRBV2 and TRBJ2-5; no clear D gene. The CDR3 covers 15 residues. Germline lookup yields CDR1 SNHLY and CDR2 FYNNEI. Trimming removed 3 bases from V and 2 bases from J, with 13 bases in between. The CDR3 here is CASSDSRSKQETQYF. The CDR3 region has the DNA TGTGCCAGCAGTGATTCTAGGAGTAAACAAGAGACCCAGTACTTC.

This clonotype has only one observation. This chain links TRBV7-3 with TRBJ2-1, with 12 bases lining up with TRBD2. CDR1 is SGHTA and CDR2 is FQGTGA in the germline V gene. J gave up 12 bases and V 3 bases, and 18 bases lay outside the gene matches. The CDR3 is made up of 18 amino acids. CDR3 sequence reads: CASSLRGPLAGGPGRQFF. The DNA of the CDR3 is TGTGCCAGCAGCTTGAGAGGTCCCCTAGCGGGAGGGCCGGGGAGGCAGTTCTTC.

The V call is TRBV12-3 or TRBV12-4, the J call TRBJ1-5; unclear D gene. The CDR3 is 13 amino acids. V lost 4 bases and J 4 bases, leaving 8 bases between the germline ends. This chain's CDR3 is CASSSAANQPQHF. The CDR3 nucleotides are TGTGCCAGCAGTTCGGCGGCTAATCAGCCCCAGCATTTT.

The J gene is TRBJ2-3, the V gene TRBV6-5; TRBD2 matches at 8 bases. Germline V gives CDR1 MNHEY, CDR2 SVGAGI. V lost 3 bases, J lost 4 bases, and 12 bases stayed unmatched. The CDR3 contains 17 residues. Written as DNA, the CDR3 is TGTGCCAGCAGTTATGACGGGAGGGCCCTTTTAGCAGATACGCAGTATTTT. It specifies CASSYDGRALLADTQYF.

The J gene is TRBJ2-5, the V gene TRBV7-9; TRBD2 agrees at 10 bases. Germline V CDR1 and CDR2: SEHNR, FQNEAQ (reference sequence). The CDR3 extends over 13 amino acids. V lost 4 bases, J lost 7 bases, and 3 bases stayed unmatched. The DNA for the CDR3 is TGTGCCAGCAGCTCATCTAGCGGGAGGACCCAGTACTTC. It yields the protein CASSSSSGRTQYF.